These 9 T cell receptor beta chains were sequenced from one sample in a study of cytomegalovirus exposure and HLA in healthy donors. PCR primers comprised 60 Vbeta and 13 Jbeta primers. Profiled with immunoSEQ multiplex PCR; TCRdb holds only in-frame clones, not every one. The table records around 150,000 clones, roughly 84% of them present only once. Material for sequencing was PBMCs. Source of these receptors: a man younger than 35 in good health and CMV-seronegative.

This clone was detected once. V usage is TRBV10-3 and J usage is TRBJ1-1; TRBD1 aligns across 9 bases. V dropped 6 bases and J dropped 8; count of bases not matched to a gene: 7. In germline, CDR1 is ENHRY, CDR2 SYGVKD. There are 13 residues in the CDR3. CDR3 nucleotides: TGTGCCATCAGAAACAGGGGGCTAGGAGAAGCTTTCTTT. Residues: CAIRNRGLGEAFF.

The J gene is TRBJ2-7, the V gene TRBV19, with TRBD2 identical over 8 bases. The CDR3 is 15 amino acids. Per germline, CDR1 LNHDA and CDR2 SQIVND (reference sequence). J gave up 0 bases and V 5 bases, and 6 bases lay outside the gene matches. CDR3 nucleotides: TGTGCCAGTAGTCCTAGCGGGTCGAGCTCCTACGAGCAGTACTTC. Its protein product is CASSPSGSSSYEQYF.

The CDR3 DNA follows: TGCGCCAGCAGCGCCGGGACAGCCTACGAGCAGTACTTC. As protein: CASSAGTAYEQYF. This chain joins TRBV4-1 and TRBJ2-7; 7 nucleotides match TRBD1. CDR1 is MGHRA and CDR2 is YSYEKL in the germline V gene. V lost 5 bases and J lost 2; bases outside the gene matches: 3. The CDR3 covers 13 residues.

This clone showed up just a few times. In DNA, the CDR3 is TGTGCCACCAGCTCCCGAGACAGGGGGAAAAACATTCAGTACTTC. Its translation: CATSSRDRGKNIQYF. This rearrangement joins TRBV15 to TRBJ2-4; 9 bases are shared with TRBD1. There are 15 residues in the CDR3. J gave up 4 bases and V 5 bases, and 6 bases lay outside the gene matches. The germline CDR1 and CDR2 sequences are LNHNV and YYDKDF (reference sequence).

This sequence joins TRBV4-3 and TRBJ2-1; 8 bases line up with TRBD2. V lost 1 base and J lost 5; bases outside the gene matches: 4. This CDR3 contains 15 residues. Germline lookup yields CDR1 LGHNA and CDR2 YSLEER. CDR3 protein: CASSQVSGANNEQFF. DNA for the CDR3: TGCGCCAGCAGCCAAGTTAGCGGGGCAAACAATGAGCAGTTCTTC.

This chain links TRBV2 with TRBJ2-7; unclear D gene. This CDR3 has 12 amino acids. Germline V lookup: CDR1 SNHLY, CDR2 FYNNEI. The germline V and J ends were trimmed by 6 bases and 2 bases, with 8 bases remaining between them. In DNA form, the CDR3 reads TGTGCCAGCAGAATTGTAGCCTACGAGCAGTACTTC. Translation gives CASRIVAYEQYF.

The V gene is TRBV5-5, the J gene TRBJ2-2; TRBD1 matches at 11 bases. The CDR3 sequence is 15 residues long. V was pared by 3 bases and J by 7 bases, with 5 bases of the junction left unmatched. From germline, CDR1 is SGHKS and CDR2 YYEKEE (reference sequence). CDR3 DNA sequence: TGTGCCAGCAGCTGGGGACAGGGGGGACGCGGGGAGCTGTTTTTT. Residues: CASSWGQGGRGELFF.

V gene TRBV4-1 combines with J gene TRBJ1-4; 12 bases are a match to TRBD1. V dropped 3 bases and J dropped 8; count of bases not matched to a gene: 4. The CDR3 extends over 15 amino acids. Germline V gene lookup returns CDR1 MGHRA and CDR2 YSYEKL. The CDR3: CASSQGQGAWEKLFF. The CDR3 nucleotides are TGCGCCAGCAGCCAGGGACAGGGGGCGTGGGAAAAACTGTTTTTT.

V and J are TRBV4-1 and TRBJ2-1; 14 bases fit TRBD2. The CDR3 sequence is 19 residues long. After removal of 2 bases from V and 8 bases from J, the junction contained 14 bases not matched to a gene. Germline lookup yields CDR1 MGHRA and CDR2 YSYEKL. CDR3 nucleotide sequence: TGCGCCAGCAGCCAAACCCAAACCGGGACTAGCGGGAGTTTAGATGAGCAGTTCTTC. Protein product: CASSQTQTGTSGSLDEQFF.